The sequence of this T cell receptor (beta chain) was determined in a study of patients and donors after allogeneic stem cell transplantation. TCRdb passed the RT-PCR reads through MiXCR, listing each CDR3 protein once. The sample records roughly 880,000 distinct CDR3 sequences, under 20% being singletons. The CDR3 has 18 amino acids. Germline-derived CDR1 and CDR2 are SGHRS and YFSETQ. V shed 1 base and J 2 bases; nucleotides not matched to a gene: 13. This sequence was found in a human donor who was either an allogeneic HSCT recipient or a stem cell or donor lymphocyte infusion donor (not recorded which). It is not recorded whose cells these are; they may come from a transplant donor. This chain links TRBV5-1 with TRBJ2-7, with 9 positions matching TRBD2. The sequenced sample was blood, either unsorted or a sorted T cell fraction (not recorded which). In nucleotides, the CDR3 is TGCGCCAGCAGCTTGCGCCAGCGGGGGGCCGTGGTCACCTACGAGCAGTACTTC. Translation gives CASSLRQRGAVVTYEQYF.